The sequence of this T cell receptor (beta chain) was determined in a study of OX40 agonist ivuxolimab in advanced cancers. Study-wide points: Antigen specificity was not determined for the expanded peripheral T cells. At 0.1 to 3.0 mg/kg and by week 6, clonal expansion occurred in CD4+ and CD8+ blood T cells.

Comments on this clone: The antigen is not known.

CDR1 is MNHNS, CDR2 SASEGT, per germline. CDR3 size: 13 residues. After removal of 8 bases from V and 2 bases from J, the junction contained 5 bases not matched to a gene. The data were produced by immunoSEQ multiplex PCR, yet TCRdb's version contains in-frame clones alone and is incomplete. The sample contains over 100,000 clones, approximately 90% of which appear only once. This sequence originates from an adult with an advanced solid tumor such as melanoma, head and neck, liver or kidney cancer. The V gene is TRBV6-1, the J gene TRBJ1-1; 7 bases agree with TRBD1. The sample here was CD4+ or CD8+ T cells sorted from blood, taken in a trial of the OX40 agonist ivuxolimab. The CDR3 spells CASPGQLNTEAFF. In DNA form, the CDR3 reads TGTGCCAGCCCGGGACAGCTTAACACTGAAGCTTTCTTT.